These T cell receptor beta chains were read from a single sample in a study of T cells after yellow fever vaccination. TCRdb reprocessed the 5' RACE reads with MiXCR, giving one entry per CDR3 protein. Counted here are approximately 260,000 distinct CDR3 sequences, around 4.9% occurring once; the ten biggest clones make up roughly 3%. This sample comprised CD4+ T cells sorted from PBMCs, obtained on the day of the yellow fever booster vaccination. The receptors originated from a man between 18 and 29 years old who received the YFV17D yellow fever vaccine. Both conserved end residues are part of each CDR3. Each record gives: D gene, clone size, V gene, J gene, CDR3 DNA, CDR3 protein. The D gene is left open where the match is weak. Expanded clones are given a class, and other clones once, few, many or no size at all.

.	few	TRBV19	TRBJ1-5	TGTGCCAGTAGTGGAAAACATAGCAATCAGCCCCAGCATTTT	CASSGKHSNQPQHF
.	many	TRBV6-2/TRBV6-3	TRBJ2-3	TGTGCCAGCAGTTGGAGGCTAGGCGGAGGACGACACTCTAGCACAGATACGCAGTATTTT	CASSWRLGGGRHSSTDTQYF
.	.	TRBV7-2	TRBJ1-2	TGTGCCAGCAGCTTAGCTGGCGGAGTCCCGTGGGGCTACACCTTC	CASSLAGGVPWGYTF
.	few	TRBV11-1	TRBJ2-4	TGTGCCAGCAGCCCTATATATGGCAAAAACATTCAGTACTTC	CASSPIYGKNIQYF
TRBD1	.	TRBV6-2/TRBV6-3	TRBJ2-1	TGTGCCAGCAGCTCCGTTGCCGGGACAGGGCTGAAGGAGCAGTTCTTC	CASSSVAGTGLKEQFF
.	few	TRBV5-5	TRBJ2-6	TGTGCCAGCAGCGTTTACGGGGCCAACGTCCTGACTTTC	CASSVYGANVLTF
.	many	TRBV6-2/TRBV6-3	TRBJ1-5	TGTGCCAGCGGACCGTGGCTCGGAAGCAATCAGCCCCAGCATTTT	CASGPWLGSNQPQHF
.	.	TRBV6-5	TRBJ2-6	TGTGCCAGCAGTACAACTGGGGCCAACGTCCTGACTTTC	CASSTTGANVLTF
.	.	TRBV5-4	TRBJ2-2	TGTGCCAGCAGCAGAGGGTCGCGGGGGCTGAACACCGGGGAGCTGTTTTTT	CASSRGSRGLNTGELFF
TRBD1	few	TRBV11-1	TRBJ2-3	TGTGCCAGCAGCCGGGACAGGGAACGCACAGATACGCAGTATTTT	CASSRDRERTDTQYF
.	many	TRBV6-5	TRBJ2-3	TGTGCCAGCAGTGACCCCTTGGGGGGCTCCACAGATACGCAGTATTTT	CASSDPLGGSTDTQYF
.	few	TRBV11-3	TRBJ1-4	TGTGCCAGCAGCATGGGGCAGCTTCTAGTTGCAACTAATGAAAAACTGTTTTTT	CASSMGQLLVATNEKLFF
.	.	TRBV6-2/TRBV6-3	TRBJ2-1	TGTGCCAGCAGTTCATGGTTCAATGAGCAGTTCTTC	CASSSWFNEQFF
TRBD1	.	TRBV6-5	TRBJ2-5	TGTGCCAGCAGCCGTACGGCCGGGACAGGGCTGGAGACCCAGTACTTC	CASSRTAGTGLETQYF
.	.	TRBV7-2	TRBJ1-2	TGTGCCAGCAGCCCTTCATCGACCGATGGCTACACCTTC	CASSPSSTDGYTF
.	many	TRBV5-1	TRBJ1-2	TGCGCCAGCAGGCCTCTGGACAGCTATGGCTACACCTTC	CASRPLDSYGYTF
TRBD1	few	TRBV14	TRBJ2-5	TGTGCCAGCAGTCAGCCGGGACAGCAAGAGACCCAGTACTTC	CASSQPGQQETQYF
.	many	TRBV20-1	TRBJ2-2	TGCAGTGCTAGACCCTCCGCCGCGAACACCGGGGAGCTGTTTTTT	CSARPSAANTGELFF
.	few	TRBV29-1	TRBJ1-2	TGCAGCGTTGAAGACCCCCGACTTTCCCTCTATGGCTACACCTTC	CSVEDPRLSLYGYTF
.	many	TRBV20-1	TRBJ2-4	TGCAGTGCTAGAGCAACAGGGAACATTCAGTACTTC	CSARATGNIQYF
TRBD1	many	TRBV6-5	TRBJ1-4	TGTGCCAGCAGTAACCGGGACAGGAATGAAAAACTGTTTTTT	CASSNRDRNEKLFF
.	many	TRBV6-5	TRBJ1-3	TGTGCCAGCAGTTACTCTTTCGGGGGTAAAGGAAACACCATATATTTT	CASSYSFGGKGNTIYF
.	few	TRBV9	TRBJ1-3	TGTGCCAGCAGCGTAATGTCGGGAAACACCATATATTTT	CASSVMSGNTIYF
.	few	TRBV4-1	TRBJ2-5	TGCGCCAGCAGCCAAGTGGCAGATCGGGAGACCCAGTACTTC	CASSQVADRETQYF
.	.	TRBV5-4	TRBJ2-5	TGTGCCAGCAGCTTGAAGTCGCGGGAGACCCAGTACTTC	CASSLKSRETQYF
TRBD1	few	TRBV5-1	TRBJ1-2	TGCGCCAGCAGCTTGGAGGGGGCGCAGGGAAACGGCTACACCTTC	CASSLEGAQGNGYTF
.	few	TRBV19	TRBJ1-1	TGTGCCAGTAGATGGGACGACTTGAACACTGAAGCTTTCTTT	CASRWDDLNTEAFF
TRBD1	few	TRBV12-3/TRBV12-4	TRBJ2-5	TGTGCCAGCAGTCGGACAGGGTCCCCTGAGACCCAGTACTTC	CASSRTGSPETQYF
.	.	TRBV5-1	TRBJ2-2	TGCGCCAGCAGCTTACCCCAGGGGGAGCTGTTTTTT	CASSLPQGELFF
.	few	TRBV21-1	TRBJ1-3	TGTGCCAGCAGCAGAGAAATTACAGGGGGGAATACTGGAAACACCATATATTTT	CASSREITGGNTGNTIYF
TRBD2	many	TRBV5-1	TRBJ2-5	TGCGCCAGCAGCTCTTCGACTAGCGGGAAAGAGACCCAGTACTTC	CASSSSTSGKETQYF
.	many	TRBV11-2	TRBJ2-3	TGTGCCAGCAGCCTCCTAGTAGATACGCAGTATTTT	CASSLLVDTQYF
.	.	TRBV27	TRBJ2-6	TGTGCCAGCAGTTTATATAGGGGCAGTTCTGGGGCCAACGTCCTGACTTTC	CASSLYRGSSGANVLTF
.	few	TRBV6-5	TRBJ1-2	TGTGCCAGCAGCCAGGGCCTTACAGGGGGCTACACCTTC	CASSQGLTGGYTF
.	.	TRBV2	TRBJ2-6	TGTGCCAGCAGCCCCGGGCCACCAAGGGCCTCTGGGGCCAACGTCCTGACTTTC	CASSPGPPRASGANVLTF
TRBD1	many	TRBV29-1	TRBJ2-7	TGCAGCGTGGCCCGGACAGGGGACTACGAGCAGTACTTC	CSVARTGDYEQYF
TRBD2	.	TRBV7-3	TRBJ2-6	TGTGCCAGCAGCTCGGCCGGGGGGAACTCTGGGGCCAACGTCCTGACTTTC	CASSSAGGNSGANVLTF
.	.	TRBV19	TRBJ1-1	TGTGCCAGTAGTCCAGGGGAGGCTGAAGCTTTCTTT	CASSPGEAEAFF
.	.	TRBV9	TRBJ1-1	TGTGCCAGCACCCCCGAGGTCCGAGGGAACACTGAAGCTTTCTTT	CASTPEVRGNTEAFF
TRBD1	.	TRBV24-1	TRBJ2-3	TGTGCCACCAGCCGGTGGGGACAGGCAGATACGCAGTATTTT	CATSRWGQADTQYF